Following are 15 T cell receptor beta chains from one sample sequenced in a study of blood T cell repertoires in COVID-19. The protocol was immunoSEQ multiplex PCR, while the TCRdb copy is restricted to in-frame clones and leaves out a portion. The sample contains 200,000 to 300,000 clones, 84% of which appear only once. What was sequenced was peripheral blood. These receptors all come from a human donor in a cohort sampled during active COVID-19.

CDR3 DNA: TGTGCCAGCAGTGTAGGGGTTGATTCACCCCTCCACTTT. Protein product: CASSVGVDSPLHF. The chain employs TRBV6-4 and TRBJ1-6, with D possibly TRBD1 on 5 matching bases. Germline assignment: CDR1 MRHNA and CDR2 SNTAGT. The CDR3 length is 13 residues. The V and J ends lost 4 bases and 8 bases respectively, with 9 bases between them.

The V and J genes are TRBV5-4 and TRBJ2-7; D unresolved. Germline V gives CDR1 SGHNT, CDR2 YYREEE (reference sequence). The CDR3 extends over 11 amino acids. V lost 5 bases to trimming and J lost 4 bases, with 7 bases between them. The CDR3 DNA is TGTGCCAGCAGTTCGCAGTACGAGCAGTACTTC. It encodes CASSSQYEQYF.

The chain joins TRBV6-2 or TRBV6-3 to TRBJ1-2; D remains ambiguous. Germline CDR1 MNHEY, CDR2 SVGEGT. Trimming took off 0 bases at V and 8 bases at J, with 10 bases between the two ends. The CDR3 consists of 13 residues. Written as DNA, the CDR3 is TGTGCCAGCAGTTACTCGATCGCGGTGGGCTACACCTTC. Translated, it gives CASSYSIAVGYTF.

This clone appeared a single time. V gene TRBV7-9 combines with J gene TRBJ2-5; possibly TRBD1 for D (6 bases). Germline CDR1 and CDR2: SEHNR and FQNEAQ (reference sequence). CDR3 length: 14 residues. V gave up 6 bases and J gave up 0 bases, with 11 bases separating them. The DNA for the CDR3 is TGTGCCAGCAGTTTAAGGGGGTACCAAGAGACCCAGTACTTC. Encoded protein: CASSLRGYQETQYF.

This clone has just a few counts. The chain has TRBV2 and TRBJ2-5; 14 bases fit TRBD2. Germline V gene lookup returns CDR1 SNHLY and CDR2 FYNNEI. The CDR3 totals 15 residues. V dropped 7 bases and J dropped 2; count of bases not matched to a gene: 3. The CDR3: CASTGTSGRQETQYF. DNA of the CDR3: TGTGCCAGCACGGGGACTAGCGGGAGACAAGAGACCCAGTACTTC.

CDR3 in amino acids: CASSPGGGDVSSAFF. DNA of the CDR3: TGTGCCAGCTCACCGGGCGGGGGAGATGTCAGTTCGGCTTTCTTT. The gene calls are TRBV18 and TRBJ1-1; D is possibly TRBD1 (5 bases). This CDR3 has 15 residues. Germline CDR1 reads KGHSH; CDR2 reads LQKENI. Trimming removed 3 bases at V and 11 bases at J, with 22 bases between.

V and J are TRBV11-2 and TRBJ2-5; a possible D gene is TRBD1 (6 bases). The germline V gene has CDR1 SGHAT and CDR2 FQNNGV. This CDR3 region has 13 residues. The V gene lost 5 bases and the J gene lost 1 base, with 8 bases spanning the gap. For the CDR3, the DNA is TGTGCCAGCAGCCAGGGGTTCCAAGAGACCCAGTACTTC. Translated, it gives CASSQGFQETQYF.

In nucleotides, the CDR3 is TGCGCCAGCAGCTTGGGGGCGATGGATGAAAAACTGTTTTTT. Its protein product is CASSLGAMDEKLFF. The V and J genes are TRBV5-1 and TRBJ1-4; D ambiguous. The CDR3 extends over 14 amino acids. Germline CDR1 SGHRS, CDR2 YFSETQ. The V end was cut by 0 bases, the J end by 6 bases, with 9 bases between.

V and J are TRBV3-1 (or the pseudogene TRBV3-2) and TRBJ1-6; D ambiguous. The CDR3 runs to 14 residues. The germline V and J ends were trimmed by 1 base and 7 bases, with 8 bases remaining between them. Germline CDR1 is LGHDT and CDR2 is YNNKEL (reference sequence). The CDR3 sequence is CASSQVGGNSPLHF. The DNA of the CDR3 is TGTGCCAGCAGCCAAGTGGGAGGGAATTCACCCCTCCACTTT.

As concerns this clone: A much larger clone is a single base away; this may be a read error. The same CDR3 can be traced to other DNA sequences in this sample. The rearrangement joins TRBV5-5 to TRBJ2-7; 10 bases line up with TRBD2. Germline V gene lookup returns CDR1 SGHKS and CDR2 YYEKEE (reference sequence). This CDR3 has 15 residues. The DNA for the CDR3 is TGCGCCAGCAGCTTGGAGCGGGGGGGGCTTTACGAGCAGTACTTC. Protein: CASSLERGGLYEQYF. The entire variable domain, with the rest obtained from reference TRBV5-5 and TRBJ2-7, is as follows: DAGVTQSPTHLIKTRGQQVTLRCSPISGHKSVSWYQQVLGQGPQFIFQYYEKEERGRGNFPDRFSARQFPNYSSELNVNALLLGDSALYLCASSLERGGLYEQYFGPGTRLTVT.

This sequence joins TRBV28 and TRBJ2-7; the match to TRBD1 covers 8 bases. The CDR3 consists of 13 residues. Per the germline V gene, CDR1 is MDHEN and CDR2 is SYDVKM. Trimming cost V 10 bases and J 2 bases; bases outside gene matches: 7. CDR3: CATRPGQAYEQYF. CDR3 sequence (DNA): TGTGCCACCCGACCGGGACAGGCCTACGAGCAGTACTTC.

This clone was counted between two and nine times. DNA for the CDR3: TGTGCCAGCAAACTAAAGCGGGAGCGCGGGGAGACCCAGTACTTC. Protein: CASKLKRERGETQYF. The rearrangement uses TRBV2 and TRBJ2-5; 8 positions agree with TRBD2. V lost 7 bases, J lost 5 bases, and 12 bases stayed unmatched. CDR1 is SNHLY and CDR2 is FYNNEI in the germline V gene. The CDR3 is 15 residues long.

The chain has TRBV7-9 and TRBJ1-1, with a weak D call TRBD1 (5 bases). Trimming removed 3 bases from V and 6 bases from J, with 8 bases in between. The CDR3 consists of 12 residues. Looked up from germline, CDR1 is SEHNR and CDR2 is FQNEAQ (reference sequence). CDR3 coding DNA: TGTGCCAGCAGCTTGGTGACAGCTGAAGCTTTCTTT. It encodes CASSLVTAEAFF.

Comment on this clone: The sample contains more than one DNA sequence encoding this CDR3. This chain connects TRBV27 to TRBJ2-7; D remains unclear. Germline V gene sequence: CDR1 MNHEY, CDR2 SMNVEV (reference sequence). The V end lost 3 bases, the J end lost 3 bases, and 9 bases lay between the germline ends. The CDR3 runs 13 residues. The CDR3 DNA reads as TGTGCCAGCAGTTTGGCGGCCTACTACGAGCAGTACTTC. It specifies CASSLAAYYEQYF.

The rearrangement links TRBV3-1 (or the pseudogene TRBV3-2) to TRBJ2-2, with 8 positions matching TRBD2. Germline V CDR1 and CDR2: LGHDT, YNNKEL (reference sequence). The CDR3 length is 16 residues. V trimming: 7 bases; J trimming: 5 bases; junction bases outside the gene matches: 12. The CDR3 bases are TGTGCCAGCAAACCGGGACTAGTAGGGAGGACCGGGGAGCTGTTTTTT. Translation gives CASKPGLVGRTGELFF.